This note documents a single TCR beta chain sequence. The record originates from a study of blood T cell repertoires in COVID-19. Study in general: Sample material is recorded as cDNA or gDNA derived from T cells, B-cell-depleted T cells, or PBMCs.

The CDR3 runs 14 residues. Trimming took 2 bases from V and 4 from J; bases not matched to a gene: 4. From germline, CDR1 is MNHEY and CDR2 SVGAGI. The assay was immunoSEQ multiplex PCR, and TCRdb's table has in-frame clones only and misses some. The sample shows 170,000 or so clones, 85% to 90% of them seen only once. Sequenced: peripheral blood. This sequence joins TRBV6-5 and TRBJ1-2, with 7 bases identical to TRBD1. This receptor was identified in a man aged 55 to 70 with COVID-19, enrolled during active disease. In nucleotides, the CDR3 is TGTGCCAGCAGTTACGAAGGGGGCGCCTATGGCTACACCTTC. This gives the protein CASSYEGGAYGYTF.